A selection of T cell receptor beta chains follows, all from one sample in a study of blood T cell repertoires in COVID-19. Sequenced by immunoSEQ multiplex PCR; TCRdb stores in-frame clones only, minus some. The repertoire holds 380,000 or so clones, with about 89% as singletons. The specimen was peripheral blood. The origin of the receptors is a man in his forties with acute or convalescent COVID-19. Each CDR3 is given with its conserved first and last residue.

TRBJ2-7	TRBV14	CASSLWGREPEQYF
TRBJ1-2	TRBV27	CASSPRTEGWEGYTF
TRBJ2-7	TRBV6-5	CASGGRANEQYF
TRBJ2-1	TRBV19	CASSPRSGGDGEQFF
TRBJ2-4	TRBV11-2	CASSSLAGWHIQYF
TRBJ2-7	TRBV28	CASSFRQRVYEQYF
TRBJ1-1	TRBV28	CASWGDTEAFF
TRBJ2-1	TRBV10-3	CAIRETPDEQFF
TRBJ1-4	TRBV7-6	CASSANLQEKLFF
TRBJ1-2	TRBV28	CASSLQGGRGYTF
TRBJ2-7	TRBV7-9	CASSLEGPPYEQYF
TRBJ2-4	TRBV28	CASSPGHAKNIQYF
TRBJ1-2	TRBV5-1	CASSLATPQDGYTF
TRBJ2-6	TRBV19	CASSTTGGGVANVLTF
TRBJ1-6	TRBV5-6	CASRWGENSPLHF
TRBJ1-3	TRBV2	CASSEEGTYSGNTIYF
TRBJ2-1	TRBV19	CASTASLLAGGDHEQFF
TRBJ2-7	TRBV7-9	CASSLGQVSYEQYF
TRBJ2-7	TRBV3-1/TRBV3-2	CASRASGVSYEQYF
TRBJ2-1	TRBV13	CASSRISSGRALMDNEQFF
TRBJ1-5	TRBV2	CASSEYGTTNQPQHF
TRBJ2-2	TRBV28	CASSSVAGERTGELFF